Listed below are T cell receptor beta chains from one sample, sequenced in a study of PD-1 blockade in classical Hodgkin lymphoma. Assay: immunoSEQ multiplex PCR; the TCRdb copy retains only in-frame clones and omits some. This sample has about 9,600 clones; roughly 90% occur once, and the top ten carry roughly 13%. The specimen comprised peripheral blood mononuclear cells (PBMCs), sampled at baseline. The receptors were sampled from a human donor with classical Hodgkin lymphoma. Each CDR3 is given without its conserved first and last residue. The D gene is left open where the match is weak. Part of the rows lack a size; the others show once, few, many or a class for expanded clones.

j_gene	d_gene	abundance	v_gene	CDR3aa
TRBJ2-1	.	.	TRBV11-2	ASRALGGEVDEQF
TRBJ2-1	.	.	TRBV5-1	ASSLGVPNNNEQF
TRBJ2-5	.	.	TRBV18	ASSPARETQY
TRBJ1-4	.	.	TRBV9	ASSRKGDEKLF
TRBJ1-2	TRBD1	.	TRBV27	ASSAPGQGVYGYT
TRBJ2-1	TRBD2	.	TRBV19	ASGLAGGVSYNEQF
TRBJ2-1	TRBD2	.	TRBV30	AWTPLAAAYNEQF
TRBJ1-1	.	hyperexpanded	TRBV5-8	ASSFIVNTEAF
TRBJ2-3	.	.	TRBV6-5	ASSYSMASITQY
TRBJ1-5	.	.	TRBV5-1	ASSLGGRNQPQH
TRBJ1-2	.	.	TRBV7-2	ASSLPPKYGYT
TRBJ1-4	.	.	TRBV7-6	ASSRQRAGGQSNEKLF
TRBJ1-1	.	.	TRBV6-1	ASTIKNTEAF
TRBJ2-7	TRBD2	.	TRBV13	ASNMGGNLYEQY
TRBJ2-2	.	.	TRBV5-1	ASSLRGDTGELF
TRBJ2-7	TRBD1	.	TRBV30	AWAGTGPYEQY
TRBJ2-5	.	.	TRBV11-1	ASSLSQVGETQY
TRBJ2-2	.	once	TRBV11-1	ASSLRDAANTGELF
TRBJ2-1	.	.	TRBV27	ASSWGDGLGGQF
.	TRBD1	once	TRBV6-1	ASTQQGRLSYEQY
TRBJ1-1	.	.	TRBV9	ASSVEGGAEAF
TRBJ2-3	TRBD2	.	TRBV27	ASSLLGGRGPDTQY
TRBJ2-3	TRBD2	.	TRBV2	ASTTPIAGGGTDTQY
TRBJ2-1	.	once	TRBV4-2	ASSQGERYNEQF
.	.	.	TRBV6-1	ASSESGYPYEQY
TRBJ2-2	.	.	TRBV7-3	ASSPRATNTGELF
TRBJ2-2	TRBD2	once	TRBV28	ATLPGRPGELF
TRBJ2-3	.	.	TRBV19	ASGAFTLDTQY
TRBJ2-5	.	.	TRBV5-1	ASSLFAGGAGQGTQY
TRBJ2-1	.	.	TRBV28	ASSLRVGEQF
TRBJ2-3	.	.	TRBV5-6	ASRVTSGGVLDTQY
TRBJ1-2	.	.	TRBV2	ASRGGTTGYT
TRBJ2-1	TRBD2	.	TRBV18	ASSPLGLGSSSYNEQF
TRBJ2-3	TRBD2	.	TRBV9	ASSVRTSGSGDTQY
TRBJ2-7	TRBD2	.	TRBV28	ALAGSRGYEQY
TRBJ2-3	.	.	TRBV6-4	ASSDSPLTTDTQY
TRBJ2-5	.	.	TRBV11-3	ASSRGTLQETQY
TRBJ1-6	.	.	TRBV30	AWIARGGESYSPLH
TRBJ1-1	.	.	TRBV5-8	ASARGGGTEAF
TRBJ2-3	.	few	TRBV6-4	ASSVGTTDTQY
TRBJ2-7	.	.	TRBV29-1	SVETGQKDYEQY
TRBJ1-1	.	few	TRBV4-1	ASSHEPPRRRGNTEAF
TRBJ1-5	.	.	TRBV6-5	ASRQTYSNQPQH
TRBJ2-7	.	once	TRBV11-3	ASSLSGQLTEQY